A single sample is the source of the 16 T cell receptor beta chains below, sequenced in a study of identical twins. TCRdb reprocessed the 5' RACE reads with MiXCR, giving one entry per CDR3 protein. In the table there are approximately 600,000 distinct CDR3 sequences, 9.6% of which are singletons. These records were also assigned to another study, of yellow fever vaccine responses in identical twins.

Sequencing used PBMCs. These receptors all stem from a woman aged 18-29 years in good health.

In this sample, this clonotype turned up once. The CDR3 spells CASSQVLSASEQYF. The DNA for the CDR3 is TGCGCCAGCAGCCAAGTATTATCGGCCTCCGAGCAGTACTTC. This sequence joins TRBV4-3 and TRBJ2-7, with D unresolved. Germline assignment: CDR1 LGHNA and CDR2 YSLEER. The CDR3 extends over 14 amino acids. V dropped 1 base and J dropped 6 bases, with 13 bases sitting between them.

This rearrangement joins TRBV5-6 to TRBJ2-3, with D maybe TRBD2 (5 bases). The CDR3 length is 16 residues. Germline CDR1 is SGHDT and CDR2 is YYEEEE. V gave up 3 bases and J gave up 1 base, with 15 bases separating them. CDR3 in amino acids: CASSSPYKEGTDTQYF. Written as DNA, the CDR3 is TGTGCCAGCAGCTCGCCCTATAAGGAGGGCACAGATACGCAGTATTTT. Supplemented by reference TRBV5-6 and TRBJ2-3, the full variable domain reads DAGVTQSPTHLIKTRGQQVTLRCSPKSGHDTVSWYQQALGQGPQFIFQYYEEEERQRGNFPDRFSGHQFPNYSSELNVNALLLGDSALYLCASSSPYKEGTDTQYFGPGTRLTVL.

In its sample, this clonotype was seen a few times. V is TRBV20-1 and J is TRBJ2-2, with 11 nucleotides matching TRBD2. The CDR3 totals 14 residues. Trimming at V came to 6 bases and at J to 8 bases, leaving 8 bases not matched to a gene. Germline CDR1 reads DFQATT; CDR2 reads SNEGSKA (reference sequence). CDR3 loop: CSANSGRAFGELFF. The CDR3 region has the DNA TGCAGTGCCAATAGCGGGAGGGCCTTTGGGGAGCTGTTTTTT.

The CDR3 spells CSVRDRVLAKNIQYF. DNA of the CDR3: TGCAGTGTTAGGGACAGGGTTTTAGCCAAAAACATTCAGTACTTC. The chain carries TRBV20-1 and TRBJ2-4; 9 bases are shared with TRBD1. Per germline, CDR1 DFQATT and CDR2 SNEGSKA (reference sequence). J gave up 0 bases and V 7 bases, and 7 bases lay outside the gene matches. The CDR3 contains 15 residues.

This clonotype turned up a few times. The chain recombines TRBV9 with TRBJ2-2, with D unresolved. This CDR3 comprises 15 residues. V lost 4 bases and J lost 4, with 14 bases in between. The V gene's germline CDR1 is SGDLS and CDR2 YYNGEE. The CDR3: CASSLDEFGTGELFF. The CDR3 bases are TGTGCCAGCAGCCTAGACGAATTCGGCACCGGGGAGCTGTTTTTT.

In this sample, this clonotype turned up many times. The J gene is TRBJ2-5, the V gene TRBV5-1, with a tentative D call TRBD1 (5 bases). Per germline, CDR1 SGHRS and CDR2 YFSETQ. The CDR3 sequence is 13 residues long. V lost 6 bases, J lost 0 bases, and 9 bases lay in between. CDR3 residues: CASTLGDQETQYF. CDR3 nucleotides: TGCGCCAGCACCCTAGGGGACCAAGAGACCCAGTACTTC.

This clonotype has a handful of counts. The chain recombines TRBV7-9 with TRBJ2-3; 7 bases fit TRBD2. Germline CDR1 and CDR2: SEHNR and FQNEAQ (reference sequence). The CDR3 covers 15 residues. The J segment lost 3 bases and the V segment lost 8 bases, leaving 11 bases of the junction unmatched. This CDR3 is CASGAGGGFTDTQYF. CDR3 coding DNA: TGTGCCAGCGGAGCGGGCGGGGGATTTACAGATACGCAGTATTTT.

Ten or more counts support this clonotype. The rearrangement joins TRBV5-1 to TRBJ2-7; no definite D call. The length of the CDR3 is 12 residues. Trimming removed 0 bases at V and 5 bases at J, with 6 bases between. Germline V gene lookup returns CDR1 SGHRS and CDR2 YFSETQ. Here the CDR3 DNA reads TGCGCCAGCAGCTTGGGTCCTAACGAGCAGTACTTC. Residues: CASSLGPNEQYF.

In its sample, this clonotype was seen many times. The V gene is TRBV12-3 or TRBV12-4, the J gene TRBJ2-1; 10 bases agree with TRBD2. The CDR3 has 16 residues. Trimming took 5 bases from V and 4 from J; bases not matched to a gene: 8. The CDR3 bases are TGTGCCAGCAGTCCCGAGACTAGCGGGCTGTACAATGAGCAGTTCTTC. Encoded protein: CASSPETSGLYNEQFF.

A few counts support this clonotype. The rearrangement joins TRBV21-1 to TRBJ2-3; the table assigns TRBD1, which was not confirmed against the DNA. TRBV21-1 is given as a pseudogene. The CDR3 has 16 amino acids. This CDR3 is CASSVRDRGCTDTQYF. DNA of the CDR3: TGTGCCAGCAGCGTGCGGGATAGGGGTTGCACAGATACGCAGTATTTT.

The chain uses TRBV12-3 or TRBV12-4 and TRBJ2-3; possibly TRBD2 for D (6 bases). The CDR3 has 15 amino acids. Trimming shortened V by 0 bases and J by 7 bases, and 14 bases separated the two germline ends. The CDR3 region is CASSLAGGPPNTQYF. For the CDR3, the DNA is TGTGCCAGCAGTTTAGCGGGAGGCCCCCCGAATACGCAGTATTTT.

The chain is built from TRBV10-1 and TRBJ2-4; D unresolved. CDR1 is WNHNN and CDR2 is SYGVQD in the germline V gene (reference sequence). V shed 3 bases and J shed 0 bases, with 6 bases lying between them. CDR3 length: 14 amino acids. The CDR3 loop reads CASSDLIAKNIQYF. The CDR3 coding sequence is TGCGCCAGCAGTGATCTAATAGCCAAAAACATTCAGTACTTC.

This clonotype was counted many times. The chain carries TRBV5-1 and TRBJ2-2, with D possibly being TRBD2 (6 bases). The CDR3 totals 15 residues. CDR1 and CDR2 from the germline V gene are SGHRS and YFSETQ. Trimming left V 5 bases short and J 6 bases short, with 17 bases between. CDR3 in DNA: TGCGCCAGCAGGTCCGGGACTGGACGGCCCGGGGAGCTGTTTTTT. Encoded protein: CASRSGTGRPGELFF.

The rearrangement uses TRBV9 and TRBJ2-1, with 12 bases fitting TRBD2. Germline CDR1 SGDLS, CDR2 YYNGEE. With 2 bases clipped from V and 7 bases from J, the junction kept 4 bases outside the gene matches. This CDR3 comprises 15 residues. The CDR3 bases are TGTGCCAGCAGCGTTTCACTAGCGGGGGGTAATGAGCAGTTCTTC. Its translation is CASSVSLAGGNEQFF.

The chain employs TRBV3-1 and TRBJ2-3; the D is unclear. The CDR3 runs to 14 residues. With 8 bases removed from V and 2 bases from J, the gap between germline ends came to 14 bases. CDR1 LGHDT and CDR2 YNNKEL come from the germline V gene (reference sequence). This CDR3 reads CASLLSRATDTQYF. CDR3 coding DNA: TGTGCCAGCCTCCTTAGTCGGGCCACAGATACGCAGTATTTT.

In its sample, this clonotype was seen many times. The V gene is TRBV10-3, the J gene TRBJ1-1, with 7 positions matching TRBD1. With V trimmed by 10 bases and J by 5 bases, 13 bases remained unmatched. CDR1 ENHRY and CDR2 SYGVKD come from the germline V gene. This CDR3 region has 14 residues. The CDR3 protein is CATYSGTAFTEAFF. The CDR3 coding sequence is TGTGCCACCTATTCAGGGACAGCCTTTACTGAAGCTTTCTTT.